This T cell receptor beta chain was profiled in a study of blood T cell repertoires in COVID-19. At the level of the study: COVID-19 samples collected from the United States, Italy and Spain covered acute and convalescent phases.

The ends lost 3 bases at V and 3 bases at J; junction bases unmatched: 8. The CDR3 runs 16 residues. Germline-derived CDR1 and CDR2 are MNHEY and SMNVEV (reference sequence). This clone was observed at least ten times. This CDR3 is also generated by other DNA sequences in the sample. Patients at the Seattle site were enrolled during active infection and followed longitudinally. Under the authors' procedure: Reference gene primer amplification in the assay estimated nucleated cell counts. Measured with immunoSEQ multiplex PCR; TCRdb has only the in-frame clones, and not every one. V, J and clone size were drawn from that table, and D and trimming were deduced from the DNA. The data contain roughly 200,000 clones, more than 75% of them singletons.

This TCR was recovered from a person aged 65 to 85 with COVID-19, enrolled during active disease. Sample: peripheral blood. The V and J genes are TRBV27 and TRBJ2-3; 8 bases align to TRBD2. In DNA form, the CDR3 reads TGTGCCAGCAGTTTCCCCAGCGGGAGTGGAACAGATACGCAGTATTTT. It yields the protein CASSFPSGSGTDTQYF.